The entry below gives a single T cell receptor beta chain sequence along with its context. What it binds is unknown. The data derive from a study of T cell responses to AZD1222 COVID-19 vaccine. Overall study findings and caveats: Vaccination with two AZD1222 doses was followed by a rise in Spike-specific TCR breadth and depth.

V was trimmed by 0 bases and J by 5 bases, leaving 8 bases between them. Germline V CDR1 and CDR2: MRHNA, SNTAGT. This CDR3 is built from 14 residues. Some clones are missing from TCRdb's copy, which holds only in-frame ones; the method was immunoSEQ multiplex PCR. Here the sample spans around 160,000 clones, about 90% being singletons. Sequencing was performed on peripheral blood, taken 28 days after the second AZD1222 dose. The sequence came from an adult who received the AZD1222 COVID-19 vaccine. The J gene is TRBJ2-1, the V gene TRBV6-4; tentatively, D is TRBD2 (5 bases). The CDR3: CASSDSFGDNEQFF. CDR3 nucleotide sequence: TGTGCCAGCAGTGACTCGTTCGGGGACAATGAGCAGTTCTTC.